Described below is a single TCR beta chain sequence and its context. Original processing methods: Quantification of nucleated cells was approximated via reference gene primer amplification. This table comes from immunoSEQ multiplex PCR, and its TCRdb copy is limited to in-frame clones, with some not included. The V and J calls and the clone size are those of that table, but D and trimming were determined from the DNA. In the table there are about 16,000 clones, roughly 91% of which are singletons. This CDR3 is 13 amino acids long. The V end was cut by 2 bases, the J end by 1 base, with 6 bases between. Germline V CDR1 and CDR2: MNHEY, SVGAGI. This sample was included in a study of blood T cell repertoires in COVID-19. Study in general: Samples came from the United States, Italy and Spain, spanning acute and convalescent COVID-19. T cells, B-cell-depleted T cells, or PBMCs provided the cDNA or gDNA that served as material.

In Seattle, patients joined the study during active infection and were tracked longitudinally. This receptor was obtained from a woman of 80 years or more with COVID-19, enrolled during active disease. Sequenced: peripheral blood. This chain links TRBV6-5 with TRBJ2-7; D is perhaps TRBD2 (5 bases). In DNA form, the CDR3 reads TGTGCCAGCAGTTACCGGGGATCCTACGAGCAGTACTTC. Protein: CASSYRGSYEQYF.